This T cell receptor beta chain is from a study of radiotherapy plus CTLA-4 blockade in lung cancer. In the study overall: The study recorded objective responses in roughly 18% of patients and disease control in 31%. Study observations and caveats: Tumor-origin TCR clones grew in blood after radiotherapy plus ipilimumab. Interferon-beta and early blood T cell clone dynamics reportedly predicted response best.

Enrolled patients, whose metastatic non-small-cell lung cancer was chemo-refractory, received focal radiation plus CTLA-4 blockade with ipilimumab. Points on this clone: What it binds is unknown.

Assay: immunoSEQ multiplex PCR; the TCRdb copy retains only in-frame clones and omits some. The sample carries 85,000 to 120,000 clones, over 65% recorded once. The CDR3 length is 13 residues. The germline V gene encodes CDR1 MNHEY and CDR2 SVGAGI. Deletions cut 7 bases from V and 2 bases from J, with 11 bases between. Source: peripheral blood, taken from a patient treated with radiotherapy plus ipilimumab. The receptor was isolated from a human donor with non-small cell lung cancer that progressed on radiotherapy plus ipilimumab. Some clones in this sample may be carry-over from other donors' samples. V and J are TRBV6-5 and TRBJ1-2, with TRBD1 as a possible D gene (6 bases). In DNA, the CDR3 is TGTGCCAGCACTCTGGACAGAAACTATGGCTACACCTTC. Translation: CASTLDRNYGYTF.